The entry below gives a single T cell receptor (beta chain) sequence along with its context. This clone appeared once. No antigen is known for it. It has no much larger one-base neighbor in the sample; base qualities were not kept. The sample is drawn from a study of blood T cell repertoires in COVID-19 (dated by TCRdb to 2018 to 2021). Background for the entire study: Samples from collaborators originated in the United States, Italy and Spain and spanned both the acute and convalescent phases of COVID-19. The material from the prospective study consisted of cDNA or gDNA derived from T cells, B-cell-depleted T cells, or PBMCs. Subjects who had been exposed to COVID-19, were actively infected with it, or had recovered from it provided the deeply sampled blood TCRbeta repertoires that made up the dataset. A freely available public database, intended as a resource for researchers studying the immune response to SARS-CoV-2, is where the repertoires were released. Samples were obtained from the ongoing ImmuneRACE study (first 160 participants) and from about 1,300 subjects provided by 6 global collaborators. A de-identified subject ID, COVID-19 status, age in years and sex were almost always included in the sample metadata. HLA class I and class II types, where available, came from metadata supplied by the sample provider rather than from assay-based typing. Paper-wide results and their limitations: Clinical and demographic metadata were provided uncurated, with the amount varying by source and participant.

The immunoSEQ Assay, a bias-controlled multiplex PCR, was used to amplify TCRbeta CDR3 regions from genomic DNA. Processing in the source paper ran as follows. Nucleated cell counts per sample were estimated from amplification of reference gene primers within the assay. To quantify the absolute abundance of each unique TCRbeta CDR3 rearrangement, sequence reads were collapsed and filtered. Productive Simpson clonality was computed per sample as the square root of Simpson's diversity index over productive rearrangements. What TCRdb holds here is the immuneACCESS table cut down to in-frame rearrangements. Part of the clones is not present; checked against another copy, under half of the missing clones reflect an unresolved V gene, and the others are unexplained. The V and J calls and the clone size are those of that table, but D and trimming were determined from the DNA. Within this sample are 93,000 or so clones, with roughly 90% of them counted one time only. About 6.3% of the sample is taken by the ten largest.

The germline V gene (reference sequence) supplies CDR1 SEHNR and CDR2 FQNEAQ. The CDR3 has 16 amino acids, counting the end cysteine and phenylalanine. The entry retains the CDR3 DNA only, 48 bases that are in frame from base 1. Between the V and J ends, shortened by 3 bases and 3 bases respectively, the junction contains 14 bases. Collaborating institutions collected whole blood in K2EDTA tubes following their own protocols. For TCRbeta analysis, collaborators shipped samples in one of three forms: frozen whole blood, isolated PBMCs, or DNA extracted from either of those sample types. Rearrangement joined TRBV7-9 to TRBJ1-4; possibly the D gene is TRBD1, per 5 matching bases. Sequencing input: peripheral blood. The TCR originated in a human donor in a cohort sampled during active COVID-19. CDR3 protein: CASSLSAGYSNEKLFF. Read as DNA, the sequence is TGTGCCAGCAGCTTGAGTGCAGGGTATTCTAATGAAAAACTGTTTTTT.